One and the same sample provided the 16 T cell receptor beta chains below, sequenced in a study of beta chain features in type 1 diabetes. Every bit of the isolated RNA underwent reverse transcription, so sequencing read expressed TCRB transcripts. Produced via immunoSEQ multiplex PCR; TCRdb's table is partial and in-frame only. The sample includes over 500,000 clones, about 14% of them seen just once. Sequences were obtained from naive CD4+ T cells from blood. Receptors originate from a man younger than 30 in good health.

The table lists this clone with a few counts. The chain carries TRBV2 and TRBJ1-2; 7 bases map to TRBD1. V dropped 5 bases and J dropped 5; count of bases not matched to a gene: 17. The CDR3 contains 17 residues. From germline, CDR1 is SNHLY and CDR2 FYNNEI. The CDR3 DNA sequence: TGTGCCAGCAGTCTTCAACGTGGGGTGGACAGGCATTATGGCTACACCTTC. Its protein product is CASSLQRGVDRHYGYTF.

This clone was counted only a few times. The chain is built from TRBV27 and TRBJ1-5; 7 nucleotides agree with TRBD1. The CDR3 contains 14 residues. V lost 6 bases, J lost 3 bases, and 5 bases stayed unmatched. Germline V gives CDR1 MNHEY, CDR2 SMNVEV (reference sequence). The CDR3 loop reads CASSRDRVNQPQHF. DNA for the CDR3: TGTGCCAGCAGCCGCGACAGGGTCAATCAGCCCCAGCATTTT.

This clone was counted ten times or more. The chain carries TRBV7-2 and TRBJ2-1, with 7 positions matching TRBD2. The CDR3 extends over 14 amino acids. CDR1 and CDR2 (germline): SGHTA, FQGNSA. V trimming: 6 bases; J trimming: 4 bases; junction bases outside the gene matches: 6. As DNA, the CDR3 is TGTGCCAGCAGGGAGGGACTACCTTACAATGAGCAGTTCTTC. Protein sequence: CASREGLPYNEQFF. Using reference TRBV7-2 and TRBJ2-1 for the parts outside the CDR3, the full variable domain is GAGVSQSPSNKVTEKGKDVELRCDPISGHTALYWYRQSLGQGLEFLIYFQGNSAPDKSGLPSDRFSAERTGGSVSTLTIQRTQQEDSAVYLCASREGLPYNEQFFGPGTRLTVL.

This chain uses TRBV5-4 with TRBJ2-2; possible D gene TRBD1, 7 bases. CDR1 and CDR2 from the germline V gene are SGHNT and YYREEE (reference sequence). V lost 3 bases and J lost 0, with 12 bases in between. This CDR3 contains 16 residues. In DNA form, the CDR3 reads TGTGCCAGCAGCTCTCGGGGGACAGCGAACACCGGGGAGCTGTTTTTT. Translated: CASSSRGTANTGELFF.

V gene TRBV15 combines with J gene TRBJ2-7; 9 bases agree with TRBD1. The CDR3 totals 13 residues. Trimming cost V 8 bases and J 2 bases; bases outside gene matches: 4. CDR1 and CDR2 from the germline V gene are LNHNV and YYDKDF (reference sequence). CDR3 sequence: CATRDRDTYEQYF. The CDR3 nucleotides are TGTGCCACCCGGGACAGGGATACCTACGAGCAGTACTTC.

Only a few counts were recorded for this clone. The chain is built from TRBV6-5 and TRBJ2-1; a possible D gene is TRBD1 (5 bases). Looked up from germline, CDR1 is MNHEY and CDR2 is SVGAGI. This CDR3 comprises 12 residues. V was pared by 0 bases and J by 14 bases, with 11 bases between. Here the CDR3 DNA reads TGTGCCAGCAGTTACTCGGCAGGGTATGAGTTCTTC. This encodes CASSYSAGYEFF.

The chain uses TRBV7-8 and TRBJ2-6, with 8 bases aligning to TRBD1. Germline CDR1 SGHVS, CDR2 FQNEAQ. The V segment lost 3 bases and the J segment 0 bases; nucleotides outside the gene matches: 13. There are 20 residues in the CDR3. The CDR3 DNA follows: TGTGCCAGCAGCTTTTCTGGCAGGGGGCTCCAGAGCTCTGGGGCCAACGTCCTGACTTTC. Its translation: CASSFSGRGLQSSGANVLTF.

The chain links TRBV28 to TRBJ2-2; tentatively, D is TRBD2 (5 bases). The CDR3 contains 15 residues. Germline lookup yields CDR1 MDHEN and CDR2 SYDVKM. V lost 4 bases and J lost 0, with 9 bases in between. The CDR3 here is CASSSAGTNTGELFF. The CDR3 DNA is TGTGCCAGCAGTTCCGCCGGGACGAACACCGGGGAGCTGTTTTTT.

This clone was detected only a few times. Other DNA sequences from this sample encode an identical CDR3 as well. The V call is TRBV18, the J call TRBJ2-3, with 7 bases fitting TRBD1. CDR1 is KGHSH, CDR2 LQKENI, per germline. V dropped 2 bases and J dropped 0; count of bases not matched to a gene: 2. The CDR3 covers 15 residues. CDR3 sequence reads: CASSPDRASTDTQYF. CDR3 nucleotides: TGTGCCAGCTCACCAGACAGGGCGAGCACAGATACGCAGTATTTT. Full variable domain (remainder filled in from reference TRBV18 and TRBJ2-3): NAGVMQNPRHLVRRRGQEARLRCSPMKGHSHVYWYRQLPEEGLKFMVYLQKENIIDESGMPKERFSAEFPKEGPSILRIQQVVRGDSAAYFCASSPDRASTDTQYFGPGTRLTVL.

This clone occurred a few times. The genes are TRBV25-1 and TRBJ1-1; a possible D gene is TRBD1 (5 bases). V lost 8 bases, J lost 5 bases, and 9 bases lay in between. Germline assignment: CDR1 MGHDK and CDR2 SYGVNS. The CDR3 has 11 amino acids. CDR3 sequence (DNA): TGTGCCAGCCGAAGGGGAACTGAAGCTTTCTTT. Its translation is CASRRGTEAFF.

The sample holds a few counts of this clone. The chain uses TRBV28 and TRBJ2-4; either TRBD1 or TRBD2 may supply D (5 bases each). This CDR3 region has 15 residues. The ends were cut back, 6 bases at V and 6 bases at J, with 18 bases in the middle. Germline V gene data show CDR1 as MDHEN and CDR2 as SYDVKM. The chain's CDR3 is CASRDWDQRPNIQYF. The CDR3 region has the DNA TGTGCCAGCAGAGACTGGGACCAACGTCCAAACATTCAGTACTTC.

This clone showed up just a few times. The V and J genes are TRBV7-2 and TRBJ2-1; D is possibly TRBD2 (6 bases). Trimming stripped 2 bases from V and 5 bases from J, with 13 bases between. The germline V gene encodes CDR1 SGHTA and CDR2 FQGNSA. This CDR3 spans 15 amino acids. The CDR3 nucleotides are TGTGCCAGCAGCTTATTCGGCGGGGCTCACAATGAGCAGTTCTTC. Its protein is CASSLFGGAHNEQFF.

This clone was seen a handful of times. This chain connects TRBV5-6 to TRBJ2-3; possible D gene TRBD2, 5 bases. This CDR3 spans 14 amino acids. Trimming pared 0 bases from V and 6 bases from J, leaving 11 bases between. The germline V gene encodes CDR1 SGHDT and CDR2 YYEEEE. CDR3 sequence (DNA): TGTGCCAGCAGCTTGGAGGGAGTAGGGGATACGCAGTATTTT. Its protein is CASSLEGVGDTQYF.

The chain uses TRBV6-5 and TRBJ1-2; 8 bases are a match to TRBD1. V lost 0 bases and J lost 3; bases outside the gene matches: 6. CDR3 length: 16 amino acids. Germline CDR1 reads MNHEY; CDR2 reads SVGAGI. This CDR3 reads CASSYSRPGQDYGYTF. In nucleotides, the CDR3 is TGTGCCAGCAGTTACTCGAGGCCGGGACAGGACTATGGCTACACCTTC.

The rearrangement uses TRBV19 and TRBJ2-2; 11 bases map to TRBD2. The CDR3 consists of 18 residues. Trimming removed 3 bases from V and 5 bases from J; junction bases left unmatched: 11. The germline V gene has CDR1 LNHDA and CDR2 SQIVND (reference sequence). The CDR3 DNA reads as TGTGCCAGTAGTATCCCCCCTCTAGCGGGGGGCGGGACCGGGGAGCTGTTTTTT. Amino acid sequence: CASSIPPLAGGGTGELFF.

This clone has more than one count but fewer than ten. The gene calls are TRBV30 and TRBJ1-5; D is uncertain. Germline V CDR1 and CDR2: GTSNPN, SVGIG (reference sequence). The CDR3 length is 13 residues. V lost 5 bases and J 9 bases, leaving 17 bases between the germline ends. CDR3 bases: TGTGCCTGGGCCGGCCAGCCCGATCGGCCCCAGCATTTT. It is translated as CAWAGQPDRPQHF.